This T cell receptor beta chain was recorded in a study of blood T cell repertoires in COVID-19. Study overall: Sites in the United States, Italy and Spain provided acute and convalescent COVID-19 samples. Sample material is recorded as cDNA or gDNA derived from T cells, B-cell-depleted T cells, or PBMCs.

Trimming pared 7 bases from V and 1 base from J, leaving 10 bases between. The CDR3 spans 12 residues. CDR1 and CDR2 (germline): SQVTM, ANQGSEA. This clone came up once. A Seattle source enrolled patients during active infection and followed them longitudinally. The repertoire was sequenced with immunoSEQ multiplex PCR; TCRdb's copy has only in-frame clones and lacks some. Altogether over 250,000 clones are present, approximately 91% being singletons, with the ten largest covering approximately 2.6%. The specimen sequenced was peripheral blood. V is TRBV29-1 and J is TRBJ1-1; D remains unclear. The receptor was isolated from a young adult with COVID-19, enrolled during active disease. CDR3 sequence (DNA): TGCAGCGCCCAACCTACGAACACTGAAGCTTTCTTT. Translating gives CSAQPTNTEAFF.